The 3 T cell receptor beta chains listed next were all sequenced from one sample in a study of post-analysis software for immune sequencing data. Carried by the TCR beta cDNA libraries were unique molecular identifiers. TCRdb analysed the PCR reads with MiXCR anew, one entry per CDR3 protein. The sample records hundreds of thousands of distinct CDR3 sequences, 30% to 45% being singletons. Their specific antigens are unknown. The study, taken as a whole, reports: Patients had higher frequencies than controls of about five TRBV segments, including TRBV5-6, TRBV5-1 and TRBV20-1.

Sequenced: blood. These receptor sequences come from a girl aged 10 to 17 with multiple sclerosis.

This chain joins TRBV19 and TRBJ1-5; TRBD1 aligns across 9 bases. The V gene's germline CDR1 is LNHDA and CDR2 SQIVND (reference sequence). This CDR3 is built from 15 residues. V lost 3 bases and J lost 3; bases outside the gene matches: 3. The CDR3 is CASSIGDRVNQPQHF. The CDR3 DNA is TGTGCCAGTAGTATCGGGGACAGGGTCAATCAGCCCCAGCATTTT.

V is TRBV29-1 and J is TRBJ2-3, with D perhaps being TRBD1 or TRBD2 (6 bases each). Trimming removed 7 bases at V and 1 base at J, with 15 bases between. This CDR3 is built from 14 residues. Per the germline V gene, CDR1 is SQVTM and CDR2 is ANQGSEA. CDR3 region: CSALQGLGTDTQYF. The CDR3 nucleotides read TGCAGCGCACTACAGGGACTCGGCACAGATACGCAGTATTTT.

This clonotype showed up just a few times. This chain links TRBV12-3 or TRBV12-4 with TRBJ2-3; TRBD2 matches 12 bases. V shed 10 bases and J 4 bases; nucleotides not matched to a gene: 9. The CDR3 runs 15 residues. CDR3 sequence: CATKSPSGGADTQYF. The DNA of the CDR3 is TGTGCCACCAAGTCACCTAGCGGGGGGGCAGATACGCAGTATTTT.